These 20 T cell receptor beta chains share one sample of origin, sequenced in a study of T cell responses to AZD1222 COVID-19 vaccine. Sequenced by immunoSEQ multiplex PCR; TCRdb stores in-frame clones only, minus some. The repertoire has 170,000 or so clones, around 90% of them found once; the top ten carry 2.6%. Sample: peripheral blood, taken on day 0 of AZD1222 vaccination. Receptors were obtained from an adult in good health.

The chain combines TRBV28 with TRBJ2-7; 9 nucleotides align to TRBD2. Losses at the gene ends were 2 bases for V and 5 bases for J; bases not matched to a gene: 4. Germline V lookup: CDR1 MDHEN, CDR2 SYDVKM. The CDR3 loop spans 14 amino acids. The CDR3 loop reads CASSLLAGSNEQYF. CDR3 nucleotides: TGTGCCAGCAGTTTACTAGCGGGATCGAACGAGCAGTACTTC.

The rearrangement uses TRBV29-1 and TRBJ2-1; D is unresolved. Germline CDR1 SQVTM, CDR2 ANQGSEA. Trimming left V 6 bases short and J 8 bases short, with 8 bases between. This CDR3 is built from 10 residues. The CDR3 spells CSVTDDEQFF. In nucleotides, the CDR3 is TGCAGCGTCACAGACGATGAGCAGTTCTTC.

V usage is TRBV30 and J usage is TRBJ2-5, with 7 bases identical to TRBD2. The CDR3 runs to 15 residues. J gave up 2 bases and V 5 bases, and 11 bases lay outside the gene matches. CDR1 and CDR2 from the germline V gene are GTSNPN and SVGIG (reference sequence). CDR3 sequence (DNA): TGTGCCTGGCAACGGTACGGGGGAGGGCAAGAGACCCAGTACTTC. Protein: CAWQRYGGGQETQYF.

V usage is TRBV12-3 or TRBV12-4 and J usage is TRBJ2-7; D is ambiguous. The V end lost 1 base, the J end lost 0 bases, and 1 base lay between the germline ends. The CDR3 is 12 residues long. The CDR3 loop reads CASSLVSYEQYF. The CDR3 coding sequence is TGTGCCAGCAGTTTAGTCTCCTACGAGCAGTACTTC.

The CDR3, as DNA: TGTGCCATCAGTGGCGAGAATACGCAGTATTTT. This codes for CAISGENTQYF. This rearrangement joins TRBV10-3 to TRBJ2-3; D unclear. CDR1 ENHRY and CDR2 SYGVKD come from the germline V gene. The V and J ends lost 4 bases and 7 bases respectively, with 6 bases between them. The CDR3 has 11 residues.

V usage is TRBV19 and J usage is TRBJ1-1, with D possibly matching TRBD1 (5 bases). Trimming left V 6 bases short and J 2 bases short, with 16 bases between. From germline, CDR1 is LNHDA and CDR2 SQIVND (reference sequence). The CDR3 is 15 residues long. CDR3 region: CASRTGTGINTEAFF. The CDR3 DNA follows: TGTGCCAGTAGAACCGGGACGGGAATAAACACTGAAGCTTTCTTT.

The gene calls are TRBV6-5 and TRBJ2-7, with TRBD1 identical over 7 bases. The V gene end was trimmed by 5 bases and the J gene end by 4 bases; junction bases not matched to a gene: 8. CDR1 and CDR2 (germline): MNHEY, SVGAGI. This CDR3 has 14 amino acids. As DNA, the CDR3 is TGTGCCAGCAGTAATCGACAGGGTCCTTACGAGCAGTACTTC. Amino acid sequence: CASSNRQGPYEQYF.

This chain joins TRBV19 and TRBJ2-7, with TRBD2 as a possible D gene (6 bases). Trimming took 0 bases from V and 12 from J, leaving 18 bases between them. CDR1 is LNHDA and CDR2 is SQIVND in the germline V gene (reference sequence). The CDR3 consists of 14 residues. This CDR3 reads CASSIDQAGRDRYF. CDR3 coding DNA: TGTGCCAGTAGTATAGATCAGGCGGGGCGGGACCGGTACTTC.

This chain joins TRBV6-5 and TRBJ1-2, with unresolved D. The V end was cut by 5 bases, the J end by 7 bases, with 11 bases between. This CDR3 has 12 residues. The V gene's germline CDR1 is MNHEY and CDR2 SVGAGI. CDR3: CASSMGQFGYTF. CDR3 sequence (DNA): TGTGCCAGCAGTATGGGCCAGTTTGGCTACACCTTC.

This clone was observed a handful of times. The V call is TRBV3-1 (or the pseudogene TRBV3-2), the J call TRBJ1-6; 9 bases are a match to TRBD1. In germline, CDR1 is LGHDT, CDR2 YNNKEL (reference sequence). This CDR3 contains 15 residues. V lost 6 bases to trimming and J lost 10 bases; unmatched junction nucleotides: 10. The CDR3 protein is CASRQQGAGGSPLHF. The CDR3 DNA sequence: TGTGCCAGCAGACAACAGGGGGCTGGAGGGTCACCCCTCCACTTT.

V is TRBV25-1 and J is TRBJ2-3; TRBD2 might be the D (6 bases). Trimming shortened V by 1 base and J by 1 base, and 12 bases separated the two germline ends. Germline V gene data show CDR1 as MGHDK and CDR2 as SYGVNS. CDR3 size: 16 residues. The CDR3 region is CASSESLGGGTDTQYF. As DNA, the CDR3 is TGTGCCAGCAGTGAATCGCTTGGCGGGGGCACAGATACGCAGTATTTT.

V gene TRBV6-5 combines with J gene TRBJ1-5; D gene uncertain. Per germline, CDR1 MNHEY and CDR2 SVGAGI. Trimming removed 7 bases from V and 2 bases from J, with 9 bases in between. CDR3 size: 13 residues. As DNA, the CDR3 is TGTGCCAGCACTCCTCGGGGCAATCAGCCCCAGCATTTT. As protein: CASTPRGNQPQHF.

The chain couples TRBV4-2 to TRBJ2-5; 7 bases fit TRBD2. The J segment lost 2 bases and the V segment lost 4 bases, leaving 7 bases of the junction unmatched. Per the germline V gene, CDR1 is LGHNA and CDR2 is YNFKEQ. This CDR3 has 15 amino acids. This CDR3 reads CASSRASGIQETQYF. For the CDR3, the DNA is TGTGCCAGCAGCCGGGCGAGCGGGATACAAGAGACCCAGTACTTC.

This clone was recorded only once. The chain combines TRBV5-1 with TRBJ2-7, with 9 bases identical to TRBD1. Per the germline V gene, CDR1 is SGHRS and CDR2 is YFSETQ. The junction had 7 bases not matched to a gene; V was cut back by 7 bases and J by 2 bases. CDR3 size: 14 residues. CDR3 DNA: TGCGCCAGCCACAATACAGGGGGCGCCTACGAGCAGTACTTC. Protein sequence: CASHNTGGAYEQYF.

V and J are TRBV19 and TRBJ2-7; D is possibly TRBD1 (6 bases). The V gene's germline CDR1 is LNHDA and CDR2 SQIVND (reference sequence). The CDR3 length is 16 residues. V dropped 5 bases and J dropped 0 bases, with 17 bases sitting between them. CDR3 amino acids: CASSLPGQRNSYEQYF. CDR3 DNA sequence: TGTGCCAGTAGTCTACCGGGACAAAGAAACTCCTACGAGCAGTACTTC. The entire variable domain, with the rest obtained from reference TRBV19 and TRBJ2-7, is as follows: DGGITQSPKYLFRKEGQNVTLSCEQNLNHDAMYWYRQDPGQGLRLIYYSQIVNDFQKGDIAEGYSVSREKKESFPLTVTSAQKNPTAFYLCASSLPGQRNSYEQYFGPGTRLTVT.

V is TRBV30 and J is TRBJ2-1; D is perhaps TRBD1 (6 bases). Germline-derived CDR1 and CDR2 are GTSNPN and SVGIG (reference sequence). V was shortened by 2 bases and J by 1 base, with 12 bases between the two germline ends. This CDR3 contains 15 residues. The CDR3 DNA follows: TGTGCCTGGAGTCTGGGCACAGGGTCCTACAATGAGCAGTTCTTC. Amino acids: CAWSLGTGSYNEQFF.

This chain links TRBV2 with TRBJ1-1; possibly TRBD1 for D (5 bases). Trimming took off 4 bases at V and 5 bases at J, with 14 bases between the two ends. The CDR3 covers 14 residues. The V gene's germline CDR1 is SNHLY and CDR2 FYNNEI. CDR3 in DNA: TGTGCCAGCAGTGTTCGGACATCTCGTACTGAAGCTTTCTTT. Translated, it gives CASSVRTSRTEAFF.

The chain joins TRBV6-5 to TRBJ1-6; D is undetermined. Trimming shortened V by 2 bases and J by 9 bases, and 8 bases separated the two germline ends. Germline V gene data show CDR1 as MNHEY and CDR2 as SVGAGI. The CDR3 runs 13 residues. The CDR3 reads CASSYEAFSPLHF. For the CDR3, the DNA is TGTGCCAGCAGTTACGAGGCCTTTTCACCCCTCCACTTT.

In this sample, this clone turned up once. The rearrangement links TRBV2 to TRBJ1-1; D is ambiguous. The CDR3 sequence is 13 residues long. Between the trimmed V and J ends, which lost 5 bases and 1 base, there was a span of 8 bases. The germline gives CDR1 SNHLY, CDR2 FYNNEI. CDR3: CASSLKENTEAFF. The CDR3 DNA reads TGTGCCAGCAGTCTAAAGGAGAACACTGAAGCTTTCTTT.

CDR3 amino acids: CASLPERVPEQYF. The CDR3 DNA reads as TGTGCCAGCCTACCTGAGCGGGTTCCCGAGCAGTACTTC. The gene calls are TRBV2 and TRBJ2-7, with a possible D match to TRBD2 (6 bases). V was pared by 8 bases and J by 6 bases, with 17 bases between. CDR1 and CDR2 from the germline V gene are SNHLY and FYNNEI. CDR3 length: 13 residues.